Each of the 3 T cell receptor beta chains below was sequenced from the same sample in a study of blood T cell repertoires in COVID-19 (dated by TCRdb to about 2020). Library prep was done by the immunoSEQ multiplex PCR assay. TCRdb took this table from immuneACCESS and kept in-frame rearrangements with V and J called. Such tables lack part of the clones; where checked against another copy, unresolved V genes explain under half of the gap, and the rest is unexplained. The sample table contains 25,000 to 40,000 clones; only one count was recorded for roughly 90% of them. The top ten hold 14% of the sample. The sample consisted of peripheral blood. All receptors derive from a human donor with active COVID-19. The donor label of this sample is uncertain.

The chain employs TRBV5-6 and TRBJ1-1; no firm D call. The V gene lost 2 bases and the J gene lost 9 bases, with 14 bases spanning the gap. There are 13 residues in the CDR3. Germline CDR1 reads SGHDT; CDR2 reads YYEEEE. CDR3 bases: TGTGCCAGCAGCTTTAGACGTGGCGGGAAAGCTTTCTTT. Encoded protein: CASSFRRGGKAFF. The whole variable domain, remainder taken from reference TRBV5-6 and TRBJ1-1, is DAGVTQSPTHLIKTRGQQVTLRCSPKSGHDTVSWYQQALGQGPQFIFQYYEEEERQRGNFPDRFSGHQFPNYSSELNVNALLLGDSALYLCASSFRRGGKAFFGQGTRLTVV.

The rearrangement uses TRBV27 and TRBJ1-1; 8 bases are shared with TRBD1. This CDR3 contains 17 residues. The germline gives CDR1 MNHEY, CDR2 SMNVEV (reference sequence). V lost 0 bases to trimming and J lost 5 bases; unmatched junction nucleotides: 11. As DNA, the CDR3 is TGTGCCAGCAGTTTATCGGCAGGGGGCAGGGGGAGAACTGAAGCTTTCTTT. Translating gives CASSLSAGGRGRTEAFF.

CDR3 DNA: TGTGCCAGCAGCCTCAGGACTAGCGGGGGCACAGATACGCAGTATTTT. Its protein product is CASSLRTSGGTDTQYF. The rearrangement joins TRBV9 to TRBJ2-3; 12 nucleotides match TRBD2. Trimming at V came to 4 bases and at J to 1 base, leaving 4 bases not matched to a gene. Germline V gives CDR1 SGDLS, CDR2 YYNGEE. The CDR3 runs 16 residues.